This entry is about one T cell receptor beta chain. Antigen unknown. The data belong to a study of T cell responses to AZD1222 COVID-19 vaccine. Study-level results: Spike-specific TCR breadth rose after two AZD1222 doses, and depth rose as well. Possibly, clonal diversity was underestimated; donors were largely white British and included more females.

Pooling covered second doses at about 4 or about 12 weeks. This CDR3 is 16 amino acids long. Germline loops: CDR1 LNHDA, CDR2 SQIVND (reference sequence). Trimming pared 3 bases from V and 2 bases from J, leaving 16 bases between. Generated by immunoSEQ multiplex PCR, the TCRdb table keeps only in-frame clones and is missing some. The sample holds about 160,000 clones, 85% to 90% seen once. This TCR came from an adult who received the AZD1222 COVID-19 vaccine. This rearrangement joins TRBV19 to TRBJ1-2, with a tentative D call TRBD1 (6 bases). The sequencing used peripheral blood, collected 28 days after the second AZD1222 dose. CDR3 nucleotides: TGTGCCAGTAGTATTGTCGGGGGCCAATCCAACTATGGCTACACCTTC. Amino acids: CASSIVGGQSNYGYTF. Full variable domain (outside the CDR3, taken from reference TRBV19 and TRBJ1-2): DGGITQSPKYLFRKEGQNVTLSCEQNLNHDAMYWYRQDPGQGLRLIYYSQIVNDFQKGDIAEGYSVSREKKESFPLTVTSAQKNPTAFYLCASSIVGGQSNYGYTFGSGTRLTVV.